This T cell receptor beta chain was recorded in a study of blood T cell repertoires in COVID-19. Study-wide background: The study drew acute and convalescent COVID-19 samples from the United States, Italy and Spain. Nucleic acid was either cDNA or gDNA, and it came from T cells, B-cell-depleted T cells, or PBMCs.

This clone showed up just once. In the source study's methods: Amplifying reference gene primers gave estimates of nucleated cell counts. The protocol was immunoSEQ multiplex PCR, while the TCRdb copy is restricted to in-frame clones and leaves out a portion. V, J and clone size derive from that table, while D and trimming were established from the DNA sequence. The sample yields a few hundred thousand clones, around nine tenths seen once. Sequenced material: peripheral blood. This receptor was taken from a man aged 60-69 years who had recovered from COVID-19.

The CDR3 sequence: CASHLGAGNTIYF. The CDR3 nucleotides are TGTGCCAGTCATCTAGGGGCTGGAAACACCATATATTTT. The chain uses TRBV3-1 (or the pseudogene TRBV3-2) and TRBJ1-3; a weak D match, TRBD1 (5 bases). The V end was cut by 9 bases, the J end by 2 bases, with 11 bases between. Germline CDR1 is LGHDT and CDR2 is YNNKEL (reference sequence). This CDR3 contains 13 residues.